This T cell receptor (beta chain) was sequenced in a study of shared clonotypes between healthy human individuals. On this clone: Its antigen is still unknown.

Only Caucasian adults living in Nashville, Tennessee made up the donor group. TCRdb keeps only in-frame clones here, not all; method: immunoSEQ multiplex PCR. The sample yields millions of clones, 95% seen once. Study-level findings and limits: Investigators collected only blood, and repertoires in tissues likely differ. The naive CD4 repertoires of several donors were compared, and roughly 5% of clonotypes were shared. Naive subsets typically showed greater estimated richness than memory subsets.

Trimming took off 3 bases at V and 1 base at J, with 12 bases between the two ends. Germline loops: CDR1 LNHDA, CDR2 SQIVND (reference sequence). CDR3 length: 15 amino acids. Sequencing was done on a sample of naive CD4+ T cells sorted from blood. This sample's subset: CD45RA+ positively selected. The chain recombines TRBV19 with TRBJ1-1; D possibly corresponds to TRBD1 (6 bases). The receptor's source is a man between 18 and 29 years old in good health. As DNA, the CDR3 is TGTGCCAGTAGTATCCTCGACAGGCCGAACACTGAAGCTTTCTTT. Amino acid sequence: CASSILDRPNTEAFF.